Included here is one T cell receptor (beta chain) sequence, with context. Its cognate antigen is unknown. The junction had 9 bases not matched to a gene; V was cut back by 4 bases and J by 2 bases. CDR1 and CDR2 (germline): SGDLS, YYNGEE. This CDR3 has 16 amino acids. This sample stems from a study of T cells in Graves' hyperthyroidism and ophthalmopathy. General study findings and limits: Ophthalmopathy prediction by the model preceded onset by a median approximately 6.9 months. Most clonotypes expanded in the thyroid (above 0.001) were also present in blood.

Regions amplified from RNA transcripts were the TCR beta CDR3 regions. TCR CDR3 regions were first amplified by RT-PCR with HTBI primers. From the multiplex PCR reads, TCRdb called clonotypes with MiXCR, one entry per CDR3 protein. The sample consists of under 200,000 distinct CDR3 sequences, just under 9.5% of them appearing once. Uncontrolled infection, other autoimmune disease, pregnancy or lactation excluded patients. The genes are TRBV9 and TRBJ1-2; TRBD1 matches at 9 bases. The sample consisted of blood. The origin of this receptor is a woman under 30 with Graves' hyperthyroidism that later progressed to Graves' ophthalmopathy. The CDR3: CASSSLDRGGNYGYTF. The CDR3 coding sequence is TGTGCCAGCAGCTCCTTGGACAGGGGTGGGAACTATGGCTACACCTTC.